Listed below are T cell receptor beta chains from one sample, sequenced in a study of blood T cell repertoires in COVID-19. Sequenced by immunoSEQ multiplex PCR; TCRdb stores in-frame clones only, minus some. The repertoire holds about 320,000 clones, with 85% to 95% as singletons. Sequenced material: PBMCs or T cells enriched from blood (not recorded which). The receptors stem from a woman aged 25 to 39 who had been exposed to COVID-19. The CDR3 runs from the conserved cysteine through the conserved F or W. Fields, in order: CDR3 protein, CDR3 DNA, J gene, V gene, clone size, D gene. D genes are given only for firm matches. Clone size is stated in some rows and not others, as once, few, many or a class when expanded.

CDR3: CASSESGQGNGYTF
DNA: TGCGCCAGCAGTGAGTCCGGACAGGGAAATGGCTACACCTTC
J: TRBJ1-2
V: TRBV10-2
size: -
D: TRBD1

CDR3: CASLQGAGTEAFF
DNA: TGTGCCAGCCTCCAGGGGGCCGGCACTGAAGCTTTCTTT
J: TRBJ1-1
V: TRBV5-5
size: once
D: TRBD1

CDR3: CASSEPQAGYYGYTF
DNA: TGTGCCAGCAGTGAGCCCCAGGCGGGGTACTATGGCTACACCTTC
J: TRBJ1-2
V: TRBV2
size: -
D: -

CDR3: CASSLMTANTEAFF
DNA: TGTGCCAGTAGTCTCATGACAGCTAACACTGAAGCTTTCTTT
J: TRBJ1-1
V: TRBV19
size: few
D: -

CDR3: CAIRGDRDSGYTF
DNA: TGTGCCATCAGGGGTGACAGGGACTCTGGCTACACCTTC
J: TRBJ1-2
V: TRBV10-3
size: -
D: TRBD1

CDR3: CAIRELPGQAYEQYF
DNA: TGTGCCATCAGGGAACTTCCGGGACAGGCCTACGAGCAGTACTTC
J: TRBJ2-7
V: TRBV10-3
size: -
D: TRBD1

CDR3: CASSGASNLNTEAFF
DNA: TGTGCCAGCAGTGGGGCCTCGAATCTGAACACTGAAGCTTTCTTT
J: TRBJ1-1
V: TRBV9
size: -
D: -

CDR3: CAWSVQGYGYTF
DNA: TGTGCCTGGAGTGTCCAGGGCTATGGCTACACCTTC
J: TRBJ1-2
V: TRBV30
size: -
D: -

CDR3: CAWSETGNYGYTF
DNA: TGTGCCTGGAGTGAAACGGGAAACTATGGCTACACCTTC
J: TRBJ1-2
V: TRBV30
size: -
D: -

CDR3: CASSSGQGGNSPLHF
DNA: TGTGCCAGCAGCTCCGGACAGGGAGGTAATTCACCCCTCCACTTT
J: TRBJ1-6
V: TRBV7-2
size: once
D: TRBD1

CDR3: CASSYGGQGTYEQYF
DNA: TGTGCCAGCAGTTACGGTGGACAGGGCACCTACGAGCAGTACTTC
J: TRBJ2-7
V: TRBV6-5
size: once
D: TRBD1

CDR3: CASSQDRYGYTF
DNA: TGTGCCAGCAGCCAAGACCGCTATGGCTACACCTTC
J: TRBJ1-2
V: TRBV3-1/TRBV3-2
size: -
D: -

CDR3: CASSVARRPTDTQYF
DNA: TGTGCCAGCAGCGTAGCTCGGCGGCCCACAGATACGCAGTATTTT
J: TRBJ2-3
V: TRBV9
size: -
D: -

CDR3: CAWNIGGSREQYF
DNA: TGTGCCTGGAACATCGGGGGAAGTCGAGAGCAGTACTTC
J: TRBJ2-7
V: TRBV30
size: -
D: -

CDR3: CASSYTALYNSPLHF
DNA: TGTGCCAGCAGTTATACAGCACTCTATAATTCACCCCTCCACTTT
J: TRBJ1-6
V: TRBV6-6
size: -
D: -

CDR3: CASSAGQGPNNEQFF
DNA: TGTGCCAGCAGCGCGGGACAGGGGCCGAACAATGAGCAGTTCTTC
J: TRBJ2-1
V: TRBV9
size: -
D: TRBD1

CDR3: CASSSTGVGHNEQFF
DNA: TGTGCCAGTAGCTCGACAGGCGTGGGTCACAATGAGCAGTTCTTC
J: TRBJ2-1
V: TRBV19
size: -
D: -

CDR3: CASSSRGEREAFF
DNA: TGTGCCAGCAGCAGCCGGGGGGAGAGGGAGGCTTTCTTT
J: TRBJ1-1
V: TRBV21-1
size: -
D: -

CDR3: CASSLPAGDTQYF
DNA: TGCGCCAGCAGCTTGCCAGCGGGGGATACGCAGTATTTT
J: TRBJ2-3
V: TRBV5-1
size: -
D: TRBD2

CDR3: CASSGRQYNSPLHF
DNA: TGTGCCAGCAGCGGTCGACAGTATAATTCACCCCTCCACTTT
J: TRBJ1-6
V: TRBV3-1/TRBV3-2
size: -
D: -

CDR3: CSALRDEKLFF
DNA: TGCAGTGCTCTCAGGGATGAAAAACTGTTTTTT
J: TRBJ1-4
V: TRBV20-1
size: -
D: -

CDR3: CATSSSGEGYGYTF
DNA: TGTGCCACCAGCAGTTCAGGGGAGGGGTATGGCTACACCTTC
J: TRBJ1-2
V: TRBV15
size: -
D: -

CDR3: CASSQTPTGTAFF
DNA: TGTGCCAGCAGTCAAACCCCTACCGGGACAGCGTTCTTC
J: TRBJ1-2
V: TRBV7-3
size: -
D: TRBD1

CDR3: CASSRLAGGDTGELFF
DNA: TGTGCCAGCAGCCGACTAGCGGGGGGGGACACCGGAGAGCTGTTTTTT
J: TRBJ2-2
V: TRBV4-2
size: -
D: TRBD2

CDR3: CAIWDRGRDGYTF
DNA: TGTGCCATATGGGACAGAGGAAGGGATGGCTACACCTTC
J: TRBJ1-2
V: TRBV7-7
size: -
D: TRBD1

CDR3: CASSATEGPLYF
DNA: TGTGCCAGTAGCGCCACGGAGGGCCCACTGTACTTC
J: TRBJ2-7
V: TRBV19
size: -
D: -

CDR3: CASSLNGQNSGNTIYF
DNA: TGTGCCAGCAGCCTAAACGGACAGAACTCTGGAAACACCATATATTTT
J: TRBJ1-3
V: TRBV11-3
size: once
D: -

CDR3: CASSSGVSTKYNSPLHF
DNA: TGTGCCAGCAGCTCCGGGGTCTCGACTAAATATAATTCACCCCTCCACTTT
J: TRBJ1-6
V: TRBV13
size: -
D: -

CDR3: CASSSTGVSYNEQFF
DNA: TGCGCCAGCAGTTCAACAGGGGTATCCTACAATGAGCAGTTCTTC
J: TRBJ2-1
V: TRBV23-1
size: -
D: TRBD1